The 30 T cell receptor beta chains given below trace back to one sample, sequenced in a study of cytomegalovirus exposure and HLA in healthy donors. The PCR was carried out with 60 Vbeta primers and 13 Jbeta primers. The assay was immunoSEQ multiplex PCR, and TCRdb's table has in-frame clones only and misses some. The data hold around 130,000 clones, with just under 80% observed a single time. Material: PBMCs. Receptor source: a middle-aged woman in good health and CMV-seronegative.

Only a few counts were recorded for this clone. The chain combines TRBV29-1 with TRBJ2-2, with TRBD1 matching over 8 bases. V trimming: 6 bases; J trimming: 4 bases; junction bases outside the gene matches: 7. Germline CDR1 reads SQVTM; CDR2 reads ANQGSEA. The CDR3 spans 14 residues. The chain's CDR3 is CSVAKGTGTGELFF. In nucleotides, the CDR3 is TGCAGCGTCGCTAAAGGGACAGGCACCGGGGAGCTGTTTTTT.

The J gene is TRBJ2-5, the V gene TRBV5-1; 7 bases fit TRBD2. The CDR3 runs to 14 residues. Germline CDR1 and CDR2: SGHRS and YFSETQ. Trimming cost V 0 bases and J 1 base; bases outside gene matches: 0. CDR3 sequence (DNA): TGCGCCAGCAGCTTGGGCGGGAGCCAAGAGACCCAGTACTTC. Residues: CASSLGGSQETQYF.

The chain couples TRBV7-3 to TRBJ2-3; D not resolved. CDR1 is SGHTA, CDR2 FQGTGA, per germline. The CDR3 length is 13 residues. The V end was cut by 3 bases, the J end by 2 bases, with 6 bases between. The CDR3 sequence: CASSFLNTDTQYF. CDR3 nucleotide sequence: TGTGCCAGCAGCTTCCTTAACACAGATACGCAGTATTTT.

This chain joins TRBV5-1 and TRBJ1-5; 8 bases align to TRBD1. Per the germline V gene, CDR1 is SGHRS and CDR2 is YFSETQ. The CDR3 runs to 15 residues. Unmatched junction bases numbered 6, after V lost 0 bases and J lost 7 bases. The DNA of the CDR3 is TGCGCCAGCAGCTTGGGGACAGGGACGGAGCAGCCCCAGCATTTT. Translation: CASSLGTGTEQPQHF.

The rearrangement uses TRBV19 and TRBJ2-3; TRBD2 agrees at 12 bases. The CDR3 has 14 residues. Germline V gives CDR1 LNHDA, CDR2 SQIVND (reference sequence). Unmatched junction bases numbered 2, after V lost 9 bases and J lost 1 base. CDR3 region: CASRTSGGTDTQYF. The CDR3 DNA is TGTGCCAGCAGGACTAGCGGGGGCACAGATACGCAGTATTTT.

The V call is TRBV27, the J call TRBJ2-7; TRBD2 matches at 10 bases. Trimming removed 3 bases from V and 0 bases from J; junction bases left unmatched: 5. Germline values: CDR1 MNHEY, CDR2 SMNVEV (reference sequence). The CDR3 length is 16 residues. The CDR3: CASSFTSGASSYEQYF. CDR3 bases: TGTGCCAGCAGTTTTACTAGCGGGGCGAGCTCCTACGAGCAGTACTTC.

The chain links TRBV5-1 to TRBJ2-2; 9 positions agree with TRBD1. Trimming took 7 bases from V and 0 from J; bases not matched to a gene: 4. Germline loops: CDR1 SGHRS, CDR2 YFSETQ. CDR3 length: 15 amino acids. This chain's CDR3 is CASARDRANTGELFF. CDR3 sequence (DNA): TGCGCCAGCGCCCGGGACAGGGCGAACACCGGGGAGCTGTTTTTT.

The V gene is TRBV19, the J gene TRBJ1-5; 8 positions agree with TRBD1. Germline V gene data show CDR1 as LNHDA and CDR2 as SQIVND (reference sequence). Losses at the gene ends were 7 bases for V and 2 bases for J; bases not matched to a gene: 1. The CDR3 is 13 amino acids. CDR3 sequence reads: CASTGGGNQPQHF. The CDR3 region has the DNA TGTGCCAGTACAGGGGGCGGCAATCAGCCCCAGCATTTT.

CDR3 DNA: TGTGCCAGCAGCACCGACAGGGTCAGCAATCAGCCCCAGCATTTT. Amino acids: CASSTDRVSNQPQHF. The rearrangement uses TRBV7-8 and TRBJ1-5; 7 bases are shared with TRBD1. This CDR3 has 15 amino acids. V gave up 5 bases and J gave up 1 base; unmatched junction bases: 5. CDR1 is SGHVS, CDR2 FQNEAQ, per germline.

This chain joins TRBV9 and TRBJ2-2; 10 nucleotides line up with TRBD2. CDR3 size: 16 residues. J gave up 4 bases and V 7 bases, and 10 bases lay outside the gene matches. The germline V gene has CDR1 SGDLS and CDR2 YYNGEE. The CDR3 nucleotides read TGTGCCAGCGGGTTTCTAGCGGGGGCCATCACCGGGGAGCTGTTTTTT. Translated, it gives CASGFLAGAITGELFF.

The rearrangement links TRBV7-9 to TRBJ2-1; 7 positions agree with TRBD1. V was clipped by 6 bases and J by 1 base; unmatched bases: 6. The CDR3 sequence is 15 residues long. Germline CDR1 and CDR2: SEHNR and FQNEAQ (reference sequence). The CDR3 bases are TGTGCCAGCAGGTCCGACAGGGTATCCTACAATGAGCAGTTCTTC. Translation gives CASRSDRVSYNEQFF.

The chain carries TRBV5-8 and TRBJ2-3; 9 bases line up with TRBD2. The CDR3 has 15 residues. Trimming took 5 bases from V and 0 from J; bases not matched to a gene: 4. Germline V lookup: CDR1 SGHTS, CDR2 YDEGEE. The CDR3 is CASRDSGGSTDTQYF. As DNA, the CDR3 is TGTGCCAGCAGGGATAGCGGGGGTAGCACAGATACGCAGTATTTT.

This clone was counted between two and nine times. The rearrangement joins TRBV5-4 to TRBJ1-1, with 7 bases lining up with TRBD1. The CDR3 has 13 amino acids. The trim removed 4 bases at V and 7 bases at J, leaving 7 bases unmatched. Looked up from germline, CDR1 is SGHNT and CDR2 is YYREEE (reference sequence). This CDR3 reads CASSKGGAFEAFF. CDR3 in DNA: TGTGCCAGCAGCAAAGGGGGCGCGTTTGAAGCTTTCTTT. Combining the CDR3 with reference TRBV5-4 and TRBJ1-1 gives the whole variable domain ETGVTQSPTHLIKTRGQQVTLRCSSQSGHNTVSWYQQALGQGPQFIFQYYREEENGRGNFPPRFSGLQFPNYSSELNVNALELDDSALYLCASSKGGAFEAFFGQGTRLTVV.

With respect to this clone: One junction end disagrees with the germline gene, perhaps due to a read error. This chain uses TRBV28 with TRBJ2-3; 12 bases line up with TRBD1. Germline assignment: CDR1 MDHEN and CDR2 SYDVKM. The CDR3 consists of 17 residues. DNA of the CDR3: TGTGCCAGCAGTTTCGGGACAGGGGGCTGGAGCACAGGTACGCAGTATTTT. Its translation: CASSFGTGGWSTGTQYF.

The rearrangement joins TRBV30 to TRBJ1-1; D may be TRBD1 (6 bases). Germline V gene sequence: CDR1 GTSNPN, CDR2 SVGIG (reference sequence). V was clipped by 2 bases and J by 4 bases, with 11 bases between them. The CDR3 has 13 residues. The chain's CDR3 is CAWSYRVGTEAFF. CDR3 coding DNA: TGTGCCTGGAGTTACAGGGTAGGCACTGAAGCTTTCTTT.

The chain couples TRBV6-6 to TRBJ2-1; D might be TRBD2 (7 bases). Trimming left V 2 bases short and J 15 bases short, with 20 bases between. The CDR3 is 14 amino acids. Germline V CDR1 and CDR2: MNHNY, SVGAGI (reference sequence). The CDR3 here is CASSYALGGDEGFF. As DNA, the CDR3 is TGTGCCAGCAGTTACGCCCTAGGGGGGGACGAGGGGTTCTTC.

The rearrangement joins TRBV6-1 to TRBJ1-2, with TRBD1 identical over 7 bases. V shed 8 bases, J shed 7 bases, and the junction held 7 bases outside the gene matches. Germline values: CDR1 MNHNS, CDR2 SASEGT. CDR3 length: 12 amino acids. The CDR3, as DNA: TGTGCCAGCTGCGACGCAGGGGGTGGCTACACCTTC. Its protein product is CASCDAGGGYTF.

J is TRBJ1-6 and V is TRBV7-9; 7 bases agree with TRBD1. The CDR3 covers 15 residues. After removal of 4 bases from V and 3 bases from J, the junction contained 3 bases not matched to a gene. CDR1 is SEHNR and CDR2 is FQNEAQ in the germline V gene (reference sequence). As DNA, the CDR3 is TGTGCCAGCAGCTACCGGGACAGCTATAATTCACCCCTCCACTTT. Translation: CASSYRDSYNSPLHF.

CDR3 region: CASSLEGVNTGELFF. The CDR3 DNA is TGTGCCAGCAGCTTAGAGGGGGTGAACACCGGGGAGCTGTTTTTT. The gene calls are TRBV7-9 and TRBJ2-2; possibly TRBD1 for D (6 bases). The germline V and J ends were trimmed by 1 base and 1 base, with 7 bases remaining between them. The CDR3 runs to 15 residues. Germline assignment: CDR1 SEHNR and CDR2 FQNEAQ (reference sequence).

The gene calls are TRBV19 and TRBJ2-3; weak D call: TRBD1 (6 bases). V gave up 1 base and J gave up 0 bases, with 11 bases separating them. The length of the CDR3 is 16 residues. Germline V CDR1 and CDR2: LNHDA, SQIVND (reference sequence). In DNA, the CDR3 is TGTGCCAGTAGTATAGGACTGGGACAAAGCACAGATACGCAGTATTTT. Translated, it gives CASSIGLGQSTDTQYF.

This chain uses TRBV6-5 with TRBJ1-5, with 10 bases identical to TRBD1. Germline V gives CDR1 MNHEY, CDR2 SVGAGI. This CDR3 contains 14 residues. V trimming: 10 bases; J trimming: 4 bases; junction bases outside the gene matches: 7. The CDR3 bases are TGTGCCACCAGGGGGACAGGGGAGAATCAGCCCCAGCATTTT. Translating it yields CATRGTGENQPQHF.

This clone was counted only a few times. The rearrangement links TRBV6-4 to TRBJ1-6, with a tentative D call TRBD1 (5 bases). The length of the CDR3 is 13 residues. The V end lost 4 bases, the J end lost 8 bases, and 9 bases lay between the germline ends. Germline CDR1 MRHNA, CDR2 SNTAGT. CDR3 in amino acids: CASSGQRDSPLHF. The DNA of the CDR3 is TGTGCCAGCAGTGGACAGCGGGATTCACCCCTCCACTTT.

The chain combines TRBV9 with TRBJ1-2; D unclear. The CDR3 length is 16 residues. Trimming stripped 0 bases from V and 0 bases from J, with 12 bases between. CDR1 and CDR2 (germline): SGDLS, YYNGEE. The DNA of the CDR3 is TGTGCCAGCAGCGTAGGAGCGAGTGGTACTAACTATGGCTACACCTTC. This codes for CASSVGASGTNYGYTF. The whole variable domain, remainder taken from reference TRBV9 and TRBJ1-2, is DSGVTQTPKHLITATGQRVTLRCSPRSGDLSVYWYQQSLDQGLQFLIQYYNGEERAKGNILERFSAQQFPDLHSELNLSSLELGDSALYFCASSVGASGTNYGYTFGSGTRLTVV.

The chain links TRBV9 to TRBJ1-2; 7 nucleotides line up with TRBD1. V lost 4 bases, J lost 8 bases, and 8 bases stayed unmatched. Per germline, CDR1 SGDLS and CDR2 YYNGEE. There are 13 residues in the CDR3. In DNA form, the CDR3 reads TGTGCCAGCAGCACGACAGGGCTTTGGGGCTACACCTTC. Residues: CASSTTGLWGYTF.

In regard to this clone: Germline and junction disagree at one end, which may indicate a read error. The chain joins TRBV6-1 to TRBJ2-4, with 7 bases that match TRBD2. The CDR3 has 15 residues. Germline loops: CDR1 MNHNS, CDR2 SASEGT. CDR3: CASRNPGGAKNSQYF. For the CDR3, the DNA is TGTGCCAGCAGGAATCCGGGGGGAGCCAAAAACAGTCAGTACTTC.

This clone is a singleton in its sample. The CDR3 DNA sequence: TGTGCCAGCAGTTTCCAAGGGGGGGGTAGCACAGATACGCAGTATTTT. Encoded protein: CASSFQGGGSTDTQYF. This chain joins TRBV28 and TRBJ2-3; D possibly corresponds to TRBD2 (7 bases). Germline V gene sequence: CDR1 MDHEN, CDR2 SYDVKM. The CDR3 runs 16 residues. Trimming removed 3 bases at V and 0 bases at J, with 13 bases between.

The rearrangement uses TRBV27 and TRBJ2-7; 10 bases line up with TRBD2. The V and J ends lost 5 bases and 0 bases, in that order; junction bases with no gene match: 19. CDR1 and CDR2 (germline): MNHEY, SMNVEV (reference sequence). CDR3 length: 20 amino acids. DNA for the CDR3: TGTGCCAGCAGTCCACAGGGTGGTCCCCTAGCGGGGGCCGCCTCCTACGAGCAGTACTTC. This translates into CASSPQGGPLAGAASYEQYF.

V and J are TRBV7-3 and TRBJ2-1, with D possibly matching TRBD2 (6 bases). CDR1 and CDR2 (germline): SGHTA, FQGTGA. CDR3 length: 15 amino acids. V shed 1 base and J shed 2 bases, with 9 bases lying between them. CDR3 DNA: TGTGCCAGCAGCTTAAGGCGGGATACCTACAATGAGCAGTTCTTC. This codes for CASSLRRDTYNEQFF.

The V gene is TRBV6-5, the J gene TRBJ2-1; TRBD1 is a possible D gene (6 bases). The CDR3 consists of 11 residues. Trimming shortened V by 7 bases and J by 8 bases, and 9 bases separated the two germline ends. Germline CDR1 is MNHEY and CDR2 is SVGAGI. DNA for the CDR3: TGTGCCAGCAATGGGGGCGATGAGCAGTTCTTC. This sequence encodes CASNGGDEQFF.

This sequence joins TRBV6-4 and TRBJ2-3; 10 nucleotides agree with TRBD2. J lost 1 base, V lost 0 bases, and 4 bases had no gene match. The CDR3 covers 17 residues. CDR1 and CDR2 (germline): MRHNA, SNTAGT. CDR3 sequence: CASSDSASGSGTDTQYF. Written as DNA, the CDR3 is TGTGCCAGCAGTGACTCTGCTAGCGGGAGTGGCACAGATACGCAGTATTTT.